The 25 T cell receptor beta chains in this list originate from one sample, sequenced in a study of cytomegalovirus exposure and HLA in healthy donors. Use of 60 Vbeta and 13 Jbeta primers characterized the PCR. Profiling relied on immunoSEQ multiplex PCR, and the TCRdb table lists in-frame clones only, not all of them. The table includes some 120,000 clones, 80% detected once. Sequencing was carried out using PBMCs. The receptors here all came from a human donor in good health.

V usage is TRBV29-1 and J usage is TRBJ2-7; D is undetermined. The germline V gene has CDR1 SQVTM and CDR2 ANQGSEA. The CDR3 spans 11 residues. Trimming shortened V by 1 base and J by 5 bases, and 6 bases separated the two germline ends. CDR3 sequence reads: CSVEGLDEQYF. CDR3 nucleotide sequence: TGCAGCGTTGAAGGGCTTGACGAGCAGTACTTC.

The table lists this clone with a few counts. The rearrangement links TRBV5-4 to TRBJ1-2; D unresolved. The CDR3 runs to 13 residues. Trimming left V 4 bases short and J 2 bases short, with 9 bases between. The germline gives CDR1 SGHNT, CDR2 YYREEE (reference sequence). CDR3: CASSMDGNYGYTF. The CDR3 DNA is TGTGCCAGCAGCATGGACGGGAACTATGGCTACACCTTC.

This clone was seen just once. V gene TRBV19 combines with J gene TRBJ1-2; TRBD1 might be the D (5 bases). The CDR3 has 14 residues. Germline CDR1 is LNHDA and CDR2 is SQIVND (reference sequence). Trimming shortened V by 3 bases and J by 6 bases, and 14 bases separated the two germline ends. The CDR3 DNA sequence: TGTGCCAGTAGTATGCGGGGGTTGACGAATGGCTACACCTTC. Translated, it gives CASSMRGLTNGYTF.

This chain links TRBV14 with TRBJ2-7; 7 positions agree with TRBD1. Trimming took 4 bases from V and 6 from J; bases not matched to a gene: 3. This CDR3 comprises 12 residues. Germline assignment: CDR1 SGHDN and CDR2 FVKESK. The CDR3 is CASSPGTVEQYF. The CDR3 nucleotides are TGTGCCAGCAGCCCCGGGACAGTCGAGCAGTACTTC.

This clone came up a few times. The chain recombines TRBV6-1 with TRBJ2-7; D unresolved. The CDR3 loop spans 13 amino acids. Trimming shortened V by 3 bases and J by 3 bases, and 9 bases separated the two germline ends. CDR1 and CDR2 from the germline V gene are MNHNS and SASEGT. In nucleotides, the CDR3 is TGTGCCAGCAGTGATCGGAGATTCTACGAGCAGTACTTC. It is translated as CASSDRRFYEQYF.

V usage is TRBV2 and J usage is TRBJ2-7, with TRBD1 as a possible D gene (6 bases). V gave up 6 bases and J gave up 3 bases, with 15 bases separating them. The CDR3 consists of 14 residues. Germline loops: CDR1 SNHLY, CDR2 FYNNEI. The CDR3 nucleotides read TGTGCCAGCAGACAGGGCTCTCAGGTCTACGAGCAGTACTTC. This sequence encodes CASRQGSQVYEQYF.

The chain carries TRBV25-1 and TRBJ2-5, with 11 bases aligning to TRBD1. V shed 3 bases and J 3 bases; nucleotides not matched to a gene: 9. Germline CDR1 is MGHDK and CDR2 is SYGVNS. This CDR3 contains 17 residues. The CDR3 bases are TGTGCCAGCAGTGACCGGGACAGGGGGTTGAAGGAAGAGACCCAGTACTTC. This sequence encodes CASSDRDRGLKEETQYF.

The rearrangement links TRBV29-1 to TRBJ1-2; tentatively, D is TRBD1 (5 bases). Trimming took 6 bases from V and 2 from J, leaving 16 bases between them. Germline V gene lookup returns CDR1 SQVTM and CDR2 ANQGSEA. The CDR3 consists of 14 residues. The CDR3, as DNA: TGCAGCGTCGACCCGTCGGGGGGGAACTATGGCTACACCTTC. It encodes CSVDPSGGNYGYTF.

This rearrangement joins TRBV19 to TRBJ2-1; TRBD2 matches 13 bases. There are 15 residues in the CDR3. With 5 bases clipped from V and 8 bases from J, the junction kept 6 bases outside the gene matches. Per germline, CDR1 LNHDA and CDR2 SQIVND (reference sequence). DNA of the CDR3: TGTGCCAGTAGTTCACTAGCGGGGGGGTTCGATGAGCAGTTCTTC. It encodes CASSSLAGGFDEQFF.

The chain employs TRBV19 and TRBJ2-5; 13 positions match TRBD2. The CDR3 extends over 16 amino acids. The J segment lost 5 bases and the V segment lost 5 bases, leaving 8 bases of the junction unmatched. Germline values: CDR1 LNHDA, CDR2 SQIVND (reference sequence). CDR3 region: CASSLRTSGGYETQYF. For the CDR3, the DNA is TGTGCCAGTAGTCTACGGACTAGCGGGGGATATGAGACCCAGTACTTC.

The rearrangement joins TRBV13 to TRBJ1-1; D may be TRBD1 (5 bases). The V end lost 3 bases, the J end lost 1 base, and 12 bases lay between the germline ends. The length of the CDR3 is 15 residues. Germline V lookup: CDR1 PRHDT, CDR2 FYEKMQ (reference sequence). The CDR3, as DNA: TGTGCCAGCAGCTTGTCGTGGGGCTCGAACACTGAAGCTTTCTTT. Amino acids: CASSLSWGSNTEAFF.

This chain joins TRBV2 and TRBJ1-2; D is possibly TRBD1 (5 bases). CDR3 length equals 15 residues. V shed 4 bases and J shed 4 bases, with 16 bases lying between them. Germline V gene lookup returns CDR1 SNHLY and CDR2 FYNNEI. CDR3 DNA: TGTGCCAGCAGTGTACTTCCGCAGGGACTCTATGGCTACACCTTC. This sequence encodes CASSVLPQGLYGYTF.

The chain is built from TRBV4-2 and TRBJ2-7; 7 bases line up with TRBD2. The CDR3 sequence is 15 residues long. V gave up 2 bases and J gave up 2 bases; unmatched junction bases: 6. CDR1 is LGHNA, CDR2 YNFKEQ, per germline. This CDR3 is CASSQSWTRTYEQYF. The CDR3, as DNA: TGTGCCAGCAGCCAAAGTTGGACTAGGACCTACGAGCAGTACTTC.

The rearrangement uses TRBV19 and TRBJ1-1; D is possibly TRBD1 (6 bases). Trimming removed 7 bases from V and 5 bases from J, with 17 bases in between. Per the germline V gene, CDR1 is LNHDA and CDR2 is SQIVND (reference sequence). The CDR3 loop spans 14 amino acids. This chain's CDR3 is CASTEGGRLTEAFF. The CDR3, as DNA: TGTGCCAGTACCGAGGGGGGGAGGTTAACTGAAGCTTTCTTT.

The rearrangement uses TRBV4-1 and TRBJ1-1, with a tentative D call TRBD1 (6 bases). The ends were cut back, 3 bases at V and 10 bases at J, with 27 bases in the middle. The CDR3 totals 17 residues. CDR1 is MGHRA and CDR2 is YSYEKL in the germline V gene. In DNA form, the CDR3 reads TGCGCCAGCAGCCAGTCCACGCTGGCCCCCGGGACACGTGGAGCTTTCTTT. This codes for CASSQSTLAPGTRGAFF.

V usage is TRBV5-1 and J usage is TRBJ2-1; TRBD2 aligns across 7 bases. Germline CDR1 and CDR2: SGHRS and YFSETQ. The trim removed 0 bases at V and 4 bases at J, leaving 4 bases unmatched. The CDR3 totals 15 residues. The CDR3 reads CASSLAPGGYNEQFF. The CDR3 bases are TGCGCCAGCAGCTTGGCGCCGGGGGGATACAATGAGCAGTTCTTC.

This clone was recorded a few times. The chain links TRBV6-6 to TRBJ1-5, with a weak D call TRBD1 (6 bases). CDR3 size: 15 residues. Trimming shortened V by 4 bases and J by 2 bases, and 12 bases separated the two germline ends. CDR1 is MNHNY and CDR2 is SVGAGI in the germline V gene (reference sequence). Here the CDR3 reads CASSSGQLGNQPQHF. The CDR3 bases are TGTGCCAGCAGTTCCGGACAGTTGGGCAATCAGCCCCAGCATTTT.

The gene calls are TRBV5-1 and TRBJ2-3; possible D gene TRBD2, 6 bases. This CDR3 comprises 14 residues. Germline V CDR1 and CDR2: SGHRS, YFSETQ. The V end was cut by 4 bases, the J end by 1 base, with 10 bases between. The CDR3 is CASSLGEGTDTQYF. The CDR3 nucleotides are TGCGCCAGCAGCCTCGGGGAGGGCACAGATACGCAGTATTTT.

The chain couples TRBV28 to TRBJ1-3; TRBD1 might be the D (5 bases). The V gene lost 6 bases and the J gene lost 4 bases, with 13 bases spanning the gap. This CDR3 has 14 residues. The germline gives CDR1 MDHEN, CDR2 SYDVKM. CDR3 sequence (DNA): TGTGCCAGCAGGACCCCAGGGTACGGAAACACCATATATTTT. Its protein is CASRTPGYGNTIYF.

The chain joins TRBV2 to TRBJ2-7; a weak D match, TRBD2 (5 bases). V was pared by 6 bases and J by 3 bases, with 18 bases between. The CDR3 contains 15 residues. Germline assignment: CDR1 SNHLY and CDR2 FYNNEI. The CDR3 nucleotides are TGTGCCAGCAGCCACTTCGGAGGATCGATCTACGAGCAGTACTTC. Its protein product is CASSHFGGSIYEQYF.

The rearrangement links TRBV19 to TRBJ1-4; D is possibly TRBD1 (5 bases). The CDR3 spans 17 residues. Germline V CDR1 and CDR2: LNHDA, SQIVND (reference sequence). The V and J ends lost 1 base and 0 bases respectively, with 12 bases between them. The chain's CDR3 is CASSIVPPQATNEKLFF. CDR3 bases: TGTGCCAGTAGTATAGTCCCTCCACAGGCAACTAATGAAAAACTGTTTTTT.

This chain connects TRBV7-3 to TRBJ1-1; D is possibly TRBD1 (5 bases). The germline CDR1 and CDR2 sequences are SGHTA and FQGTGA. Trimming removed 10 bases at V and 8 bases at J, with 17 bases between. The CDR3 loop spans 12 amino acids. The CDR3 DNA follows: TGTGCCACCCGCGGCGGGGCGCCCGAAGCTTTCTTT. Translation: CATRGGAPEAFF.

The chain joins TRBV9 to TRBJ1-1, with TRBD1 identical over 10 bases. The CDR3 spans 14 residues. Unmatched junction bases numbered 3, after V lost 4 bases and J lost 3 bases. Germline V lookup: CDR1 SGDLS, CDR2 YYNGEE. The CDR3: CASSRQGADTEAFF. The CDR3 region has the DNA TGTGCCAGCAGCCGACAGGGGGCCGACACTGAAGCTTTCTTT.

The gene calls are TRBV5-1 and TRBJ1-1; 8 bases align to TRBD1. The germline gives CDR1 SGHRS, CDR2 YFSETQ. The ends lost 2 bases at V and 5 bases at J; junction bases unmatched: 8. The CDR3 is 15 residues long. Here the CDR3 reads CASSLQGVKGTEAFF. The CDR3 DNA sequence: TGCGCCAGCAGCTTACAGGGGGTAAAGGGGACTGAAGCTTTCTTT.

The chain is built from TRBV9 and TRBJ2-1, with 9 positions matching TRBD1. V gave up 3 bases and J gave up 3 bases; unmatched junction bases: 1. This CDR3 region has 14 residues. The germline V gene encodes CDR1 SGDLS and CDR2 YYNGEE. DNA of the CDR3: TGTGCCAGCAGCGGGACAGGGGTCTACAATGAGCAGTTCTTC. It specifies CASSGTGVYNEQFF.